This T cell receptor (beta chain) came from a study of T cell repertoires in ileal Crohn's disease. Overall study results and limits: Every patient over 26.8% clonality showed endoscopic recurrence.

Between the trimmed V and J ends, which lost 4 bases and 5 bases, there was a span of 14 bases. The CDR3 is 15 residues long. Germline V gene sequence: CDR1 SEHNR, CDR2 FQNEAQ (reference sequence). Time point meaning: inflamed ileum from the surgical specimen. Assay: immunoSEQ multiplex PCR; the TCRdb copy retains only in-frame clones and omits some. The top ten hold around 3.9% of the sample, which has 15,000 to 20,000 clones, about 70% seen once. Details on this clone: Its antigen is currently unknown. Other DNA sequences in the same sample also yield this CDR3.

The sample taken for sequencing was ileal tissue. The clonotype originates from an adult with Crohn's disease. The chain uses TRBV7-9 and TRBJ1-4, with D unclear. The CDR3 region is CASSSGRGPNEKLFF. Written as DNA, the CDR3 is TGTGCCAGCAGCTCCGGGAGAGGCCCGAATGAAAAACTGTTTTTT.